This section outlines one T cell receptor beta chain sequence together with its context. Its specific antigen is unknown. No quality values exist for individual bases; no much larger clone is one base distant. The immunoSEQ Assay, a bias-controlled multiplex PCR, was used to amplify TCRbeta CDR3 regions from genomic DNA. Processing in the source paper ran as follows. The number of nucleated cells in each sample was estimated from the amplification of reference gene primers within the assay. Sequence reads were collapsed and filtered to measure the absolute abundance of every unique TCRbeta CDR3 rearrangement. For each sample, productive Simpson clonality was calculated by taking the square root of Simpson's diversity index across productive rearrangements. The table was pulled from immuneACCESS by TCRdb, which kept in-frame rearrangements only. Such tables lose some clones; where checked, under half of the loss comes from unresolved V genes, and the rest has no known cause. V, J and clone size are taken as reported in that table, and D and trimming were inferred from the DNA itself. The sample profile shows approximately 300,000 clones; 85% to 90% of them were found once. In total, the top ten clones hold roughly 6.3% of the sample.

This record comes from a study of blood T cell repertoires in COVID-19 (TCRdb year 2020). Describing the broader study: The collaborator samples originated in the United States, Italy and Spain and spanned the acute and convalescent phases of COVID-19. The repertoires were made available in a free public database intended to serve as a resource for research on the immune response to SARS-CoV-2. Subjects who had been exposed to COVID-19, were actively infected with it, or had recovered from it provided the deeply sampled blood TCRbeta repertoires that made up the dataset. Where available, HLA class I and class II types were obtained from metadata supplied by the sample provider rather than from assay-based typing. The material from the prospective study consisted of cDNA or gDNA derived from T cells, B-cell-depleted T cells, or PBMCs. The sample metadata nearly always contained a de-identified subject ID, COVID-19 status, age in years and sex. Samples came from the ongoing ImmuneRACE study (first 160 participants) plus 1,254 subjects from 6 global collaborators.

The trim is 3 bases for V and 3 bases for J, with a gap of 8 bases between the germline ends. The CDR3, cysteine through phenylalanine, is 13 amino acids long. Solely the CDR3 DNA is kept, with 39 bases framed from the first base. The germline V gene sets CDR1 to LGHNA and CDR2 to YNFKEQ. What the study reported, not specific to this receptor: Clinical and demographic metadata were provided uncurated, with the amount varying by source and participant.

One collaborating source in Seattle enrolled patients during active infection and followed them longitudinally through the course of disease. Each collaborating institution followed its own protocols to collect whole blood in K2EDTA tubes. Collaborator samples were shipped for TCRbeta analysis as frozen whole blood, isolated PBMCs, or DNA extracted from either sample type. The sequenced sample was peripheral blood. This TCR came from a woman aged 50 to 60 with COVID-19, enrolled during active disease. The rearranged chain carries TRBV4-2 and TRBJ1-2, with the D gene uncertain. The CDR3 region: CASSHQEDYGYTF. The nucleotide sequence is TGTGCCAGCAGCCATCAGGAGGACTATGGCTACACCTTC.